Listed here are 20 T cell receptor beta chains from one sample, sequenced in a study of T-cell reconstitution after alpha-beta-depleted transplantation in children. As it was prepared, the TCRbeta library received unique molecular identifiers. TCRdb ran MiXCR on the PCR reads and lists one entry per CDR3 protein. Found here are around 670,000 distinct CDR3 sequences, about an eighth of them singletons; the top ten hold 0.79%. The sequencing here drew on PBMCs, taken before TCRalphabeta/CD19-depleted stem cell transplant. The receptors were sampled from a girl under 10 years old with congenital amegakaryocytic thrombocytopenia, due to receive a stem cell transplant.

This clonotype has a count of ten or more. The chain joins TRBV24-1 to TRBJ2-1, with a weak D call TRBD1 (5 bases). V lost 0 bases to trimming and J lost 1 base, with 9 bases between them. The V gene's germline CDR1 is KGHDR and CDR2 SFDVKD. The CDR3 is 16 amino acids. The CDR3 is CATSDLSGSSYNEQFF. CDR3 bases: TGTGCCACCAGTGATTTGTCAGGGTCGTCCTACAATGAGCAGTTCTTC.

This clonotype was observed at least ten times. This chain connects TRBV4-1 to TRBJ2-1; D unclear. The CDR3 contains 16 residues. V was trimmed by 0 bases and J by 0 bases, leaving 9 bases between them. Germline V gives CDR1 MGHRA, CDR2 YSYEKL. Here the CDR3 DNA reads TGCGCCAGCAGCCAAGATGTACAGAGCTCCTACAATGAGCAGTTCTTC. Its translation is CASSQDVQSSYNEQFF.

This clonotype was seen a handful of times. The V and J genes are TRBV30 and TRBJ2-3; TRBD1 matches at 7 bases. There are 16 residues in the CDR3. Germline V gene data show CDR1 as GTSNPN and CDR2 as SVGIG (reference sequence). With V trimmed by 1 base and J by 2 bases, 9 bases remained unmatched. For the CDR3, the DNA is TGTGCCTGGAGTGCCAAACAGGGGCGAGTCACAGATACGCAGTATTTT. This encodes CAWSAKQGRVTDTQYF.

This clonotype was seen ten or more times. The rearrangement uses TRBV7-9 and TRBJ2-7, with 8 bases identical to TRBD1. Germline-derived CDR1 and CDR2 are SEHNR and FQNEAQ (reference sequence). V lost 8 bases and J lost 2; bases outside the gene matches: 2. The CDR3 length is 12 residues. CDR3 amino acids: CASQTGAYEQYF. CDR3 in DNA: TGTGCCAGCCAGACAGGGGCCTACGAGCAGTACTTC.

This clonotype was detected a few times. The chain combines TRBV29-1 with TRBJ2-3, with TRBD2 matching 9 bases. The V gene end was trimmed by 7 bases and the J gene end by 0 bases; junction bases not matched to a gene: 5. This CDR3 is built from 14 residues. Germline CDR1 reads SQVTM; CDR2 reads ANQGSEA. The CDR3 reads CSAGTSPSTDTQYF. For the CDR3, the DNA is TGCAGCGCCGGGACTAGCCCTAGCACAGATACGCAGTATTTT.

About this clonotype itself: Its ends do not fully match the called genes, so a read error is possible. This chain joins TRBV20-1 and TRBJ2-4; 10 bases fit TRBD2. This CDR3 contains 17 residues. CDR1 and CDR2 from the germline V gene are DFQATT and SNEGSKA (reference sequence). The CDR3 protein is CCARVGLANLGKNIQYF. In DNA, the CDR3 is TGCTGTGCTAGAGTGGGACTAGCGAATCTTGGCAAAAACATTCAGTACTTC.

This clonotype was counted ten times or more. The chain is built from TRBV5-1 and TRBJ2-5, with D tentatively TRBD2 (7 bases). CDR3 length: 17 residues. Germline assignment: CDR1 SGHRS and CDR2 YFSETQ. The V end was cut by 2 bases, the J end by 1 base, with 18 bases between. CDR3 nucleotides: TGCGCCAGCAGCTTCGGACGGGGAGGGGGGATCCAAGAGACCCAGTACTTC. It is translated as CASSFGRGGGIQETQYF.

This clonotype was seen repeatedly, ten times or more. The chain carries TRBV5-1 and TRBJ2-7, with D maybe TRBD1 (6 bases). With 4 bases removed from V and 2 bases from J, the gap between germline ends came to 13 bases. The CDR3 contains 14 residues. Looked up from germline, CDR1 is SGHRS and CDR2 is YFSETQ. In nucleotides, the CDR3 is TGCGCCAGCAGCCGGACAGAGAATACCTACGAGCAGTACTTC. Its protein product is CASSRTENTYEQYF.

The V call is TRBV5-1, the J call TRBJ2-5; D might be TRBD1 (6 bases). CDR1 is SGHRS and CDR2 is YFSETQ in the germline V gene. Trimming removed 6 bases at V and 1 base at J, with 13 bases between. CDR3 length equals 14 residues. CDR3 residues: CASNPGTSQETQYF. For the CDR3, the DNA is TGCGCCAGCAACCCCGGGACATCCCAAGAGACCCAGTACTTC.

V and J are TRBV12-3 or TRBV12-4 and TRBJ2-3; 9 positions match TRBD2. CDR3 length: 14 amino acids. V lost 8 bases to trimming and J lost 4 bases; unmatched junction nucleotides: 7. The CDR3 bases are TGTGCCAGCTTAGCGGGAGCTGGTTCAGATACGCAGTATTTT. Translation: CASLAGAGSDTQYF.

This clonotype was recorded a few times. The genes are TRBV10-3 and TRBJ2-7; maybe TRBD2 (5 bases). The CDR3 is 14 residues long. Trimming took 0 bases from V and 2 from J, leaving 8 bases between them. CDR1 and CDR2 (germline): ENHRY, SYGVKD. In DNA form, the CDR3 reads TGTGCCATCAGTGAGTCGACGGGAACCTACGAGCAGTACTTC. This gives the protein CAISESTGTYEQYF.

This chain joins TRBV20-1 and TRBJ2-7, with TRBD1 matching over 9 bases. The CDR3 runs 18 residues. Germline V gene sequence: CDR1 DFQATT, CDR2 SNEGSKA (reference sequence). J lost 5 bases, V lost 0 bases, and 17 bases had no gene match. CDR3 in amino acids: CSARDPLLRDRAVHEQYF. DNA for the CDR3: TGCAGTGCTAGAGATCCCCTCCTCCGGGACAGGGCCGTCCACGAGCAGTACTTC.

This clonotype was observed a few times. The chain has TRBV12-3 or TRBV12-4 and TRBJ2-1; the D gene is possibly TRBD2 (5 bases). V lost 6 bases to trimming and J lost 6 bases, with 18 bases between them. The CDR3 extends over 15 amino acids. CDR3 nucleotide sequence: TGTGCCAGCAGAAAACAAGGACTCCTCCTCAATGAGCAGTTCTTC. It yields the protein CASRKQGLLLNEQFF.

Only a few counts were recorded for this clonotype. The rearrangement joins TRBV29-1 to TRBJ2-5; a possible D gene is TRBD1 (5 bases). CDR3 length: 14 residues. Trimming took 7 bases from V and 1 from J, leaving 16 bases between them. Germline CDR1 SQVTM, CDR2 ANQGSEA. CDR3 DNA sequence: TGCAGCGCTGTCCACTCGGACACCCAAGAGACCCAGTACTTC. The encoded protein is CSAVHSDTQETQYF.

This clonotype was seen many times. The chain couples TRBV12-3 or TRBV12-4 to TRBJ2-7; D ambiguous. The CDR3 covers 11 residues. V shed 8 bases and J shed 3 bases, with 8 bases lying between them. The CDR3 is CASGRDYEQYF. The CDR3, as DNA: TGTGCCAGCGGTCGAGACTACGAGCAGTACTTC.

The chain uses TRBV5-1 and TRBJ2-3; possibly TRBD1 or TRBD2 for D (5 bases each). Germline CDR1 is SGHRS and CDR2 is YFSETQ. The length of the CDR3 is 14 residues. V lost 0 bases, J lost 9 bases, and 14 bases lay in between. The CDR3 region is CASSLASWGSTQYF. CDR3 sequence (DNA): TGCGCCAGCAGCTTGGCCTCTTGGGGGAGCACGCAGTATTTT.

In this sample, this clonotype turned up many times. The rearrangement links TRBV20-1 to TRBJ2-1; D uncertain. Looked up from germline, CDR1 is DFQATT and CDR2 is SNEGSKA (reference sequence). The CDR3 is 12 residues long. The V gene lost 0 bases and the J gene lost 8 bases, with 8 bases spanning the gap. CDR3 sequence: CSAREHLHEQFF. DNA for the CDR3: TGCAGTGCTAGAGAACATTTACATGAGCAGTTCTTC.

This clonotype was picked up many times. V gene TRBV10-3 combines with J gene TRBJ2-7, with 9 bases fitting TRBD2. CDR1 is ENHRY, CDR2 SYGVKD, per germline. V trimming: 8 bases; J trimming: 0 bases; junction bases outside the gene matches: 2. The CDR3 contains 13 residues. The CDR3 DNA sequence: TGTGCCATCGGGACTAGCAGCTCCTACGAGCAGTACTTC. Residues: CAIGTSSSYEQYF.

The chain employs TRBV15 and TRBJ1-6, with D hard to call. Per germline, CDR1 LNHNV and CDR2 YYDKDF (reference sequence). Trimming stripped 1 base from V and 9 bases from J, with 10 bases between. The CDR3 contains 14 residues. The CDR3: CATSRVVSGSPLHF. In DNA, the CDR3 is TGTGCCACCAGCAGAGTCGTCAGCGGTTCACCCCTCCACTTT.

This chain connects TRBV5-1 to TRBJ2-7, with a possible D match to TRBD1 (6 bases). The V and J ends lost 3 bases and 3 bases respectively, with 13 bases between them. CDR1 and CDR2 (germline): SGHRS, YFSETQ. This CDR3 comprises 14 residues. The CDR3 here is CASSWAGEIYEQYF. CDR3 coding DNA: TGCGCCAGCAGCTGGGCAGGGGAGATCTACGAGCAGTACTTC.